These T cell receptor beta chains were read from a single sample in a study of blood T cell repertoires in COVID-19. The method was immunoSEQ multiplex PCR; TCRdb's version includes in-frame clones alone and lacks a portion of them. The table has under 500,000 clones, nearly 90% seen once. The sample taken for sequencing was PBMCs or T cells enriched from blood (not recorded which). These receptors came from a woman under 30 with acute COVID-19. Both conserved end residues are part of each CDR3. D genes are given only for firm matches. Expanded clones get a size class; other rows say once, few or many, or leave the size out.

CASSEGGAAGPQHF,TGTGCCAGCAGTGAGGGGGGAGCGGCCGGGCCCCAGCATTTT,14,TRBJ1-5,-,-,TRBV25-1
CASSDRGTGELFF,TGTGCCAGTAGCGACAGGGGAACCGGGGAGCTGTTTTTT,13,TRBJ2-2,-,TRBD1,TRBV19
CASSPDRVGQPQHF,TGTGCCAGCTCTCCCGACAGGGTAGGGCAGCCCCAGCATTTT,14,TRBJ1-5,once,TRBD1,TRBV18
CASSPLGGTNEKLFF,TGTGCCAGCAGCCCCCTCGGGGGAACTAATGAAAAACTGTTTTTT,15,TRBJ1-4,once,-,TRBV7-8
CASSLTSREETQYF,TGTGCCAGCAGTCTTACTAGTAGGGAAGAGACCCAGTACTTC,14,TRBJ2-5,-,-,TRBV28
CASSFGQRRTNEKLFF,TGTGCCAGCAGTTTCGGACAGAGGCGGACTAATGAAAAACTGTTTTTT,16,TRBJ1-4,-,-,TRBV6-5
CASSPGVLNEKLFF,TGTGCCAGCAGCCCAGGGGTGCTGAATGAAAAACTGTTTTTT,14,TRBJ1-4,few,-,TRBV7-9
CASNAQGTQSSTYEQYF,TGTGCCAGCAACGCTCAGGGGACCCAGAGCAGTACCTACGAGCAGTACTTC,17,TRBJ2-7,-,-,TRBV25-1
CASSQELTQPPNYGYTF,TGCGCCAGCAGCCAAGAATTAACACAGCCACCAAACTATGGCTACACCTTC,17,TRBJ1-2,-,-,TRBV4-3
CSVELTSGRSTDTQYF,TGCAGCGTTGAACTTACTAGCGGGCGAAGCACAGATACGCAGTATTTT,16,TRBJ2-3,-,TRBD2,TRBV29-1
CATSDHIRDTNVLTF,TGTGCCACCAGTGATCATATCAGGGATACCAACGTCCTGACTTTC,15,TRBJ2-6,once,-,TRBV24-1
CASSDRELDQPQHF,TGTGCCAGCAGTGACAGGGAACTTGATCAGCCCCAGCATTTT,14,TRBJ1-5,-,-,TRBV6-1
CASSPLTLPRGAGNTIYF,TGCGCCAGCAGCCCCTTGACCCTTCCTCGGGGGGCTGGAAACACCATATATTTT,18,TRBJ1-3,few,-,TRBV4-1
CASSQEPNFPNYGYTF,TGCGCCAGCAGCCAAGAGCCTAACTTTCCTAACTATGGCTACACCTTC,16,TRBJ1-2,once,-,TRBV4-1
CSVVSGTEAFF,TGCAGCGTTGTTTCGGGCACTGAAGCTTTCTTT,11,TRBJ1-1,-,-,TRBV29-1
CASSLPNSGNTIYF,TGTGCCAGCAGCCTCCCTAACTCTGGAAACACCATATATTTT,14,TRBJ1-3,-,-,TRBV7-9
CASSQGGGLGQETQYF,TGTGCCAGCAGCCAAGGGGGGGGATTGGGGCAAGAGACCCAGTACTTC,16,TRBJ2-5,-,-,TRBV5-4
CASRLGLGQGLVRTNTGELFF,TGTGCAAGTCGCTTAGGATTGGGACAGGGACTCGTTCGCACGAACACCGGGGAGCTGTTTTTT,21,TRBJ2-2,-,-,TRBV12-2
CASSPWTGTATSGELFF,TGTGCCAGCTCACCCTGGACCGGGACAGCGACCTCCGGGGAGCTGTTTTTT,17,TRBJ2-2,-,TRBD1,TRBV18
CASSLLANYEQYF,TGTGCCAGCAGTTTATTGGCAAATTACGAGCAGTACTTC,13,TRBJ2-7,-,-,TRBV27
CSLRATRFCGTSTDTQYF,TGCAGCTTAAGGGCCACGAGGTTTTGCGGGACTAGCACAGATACGCAGTATTTT,18,TRBJ2-3,-,-,TRBV29-1
CASSSSPGNRKSQYF,TGTGCCAGCAGCTCCTCCCCGGGGAATAGGAAGTCCCAGTACTTC,15,TRBJ2-5,-,-,TRBV7-8
CASRKGSLNEKLFF,TGTGCCAGCAGAAAGGGGTCCCTCAATGAAAAACTGTTTTTT,14,TRBJ1-4,-,-,TRBV28
CASSGHVTGVGTEAFF,TGTGCCAGCAGCGGACACGTTACAGGGGTAGGAACTGAAGCTTTCTTT,16,TRBJ1-1,-,TRBD1,TRBV5-8
CASSLRGGHTIYF,TGTGCCAGCAGTCTCCGAGGAGGGCACACCATATATTTT,13,TRBJ1-3,-,-,TRBV12-3/TRBV12-4
CASSQEGAGGAYGYTF,TGCGCCAGCAGCCAAGAAGGGGCAGGGGGTGCCTATGGCTACACCTTC,16,TRBJ1-2,once,TRBD1,TRBV4-3
CASSQKRQGGISYNEQFF,TGTGCCAGCAGTCAAAAACGACAGGGCGGGATTTCCTACAATGAGCAGTTCTTC,18,TRBJ2-1,-,-,TRBV6-6
CASSWSLRPGWSYEQYF,TGTGCCAGCAGTTGGAGCTTACGGCCTGGGTGGTCCTACGAGCAGTACTTC,17,TRBJ2-7,-,-,TRBV6-2/TRBV6-3
CSVPGTSGFGYEQYF,TGCAGCGTGCCCGGGACTAGCGGGTTTGGCTACGAGCAGTACTTC,15,TRBJ2-7,-,TRBD2,TRBV29-1
CASFRTSGPYEQYF,TGTGCCAGCTTCCGGACTAGCGGGCCCTACGAGCAGTACTTC,14,TRBJ2-7,-,TRBD2,TRBV28
CASSYKGASSGNTIYF,TGTGCCAGCAGTTATAAGGGGGCGAGCTCTGGAAACACCATATATTTT,16,TRBJ1-3,-,TRBD1,TRBV6-5
CASSLLREQYF,TGTGCCAGCAGCTTGTTGCGGGAGCAGTACTTC,11,TRBJ2-7,-,-,TRBV5-6
CSVPTTGNYGYTF,TGCAGCGTTCCTACTACAGGGAACTATGGCTACACCTTC,13,TRBJ1-2,-,-,TRBV29-1
CASSPQAGDYNYGYTF,TGTGCCAGCTCACCACAGGCCGGAGATTATAACTATGGCTACACCTTC,16,TRBJ1-2,-,-,TRBV18
CSVVAGTEAFF,TGCAGCGTTGTAGCGGGTACTGAAGCTTTCTTT,11,TRBJ1-1,-,-,TRBV29-1
CASRQGNNQPQHF,TGTGCCAGCAGACAGGGAAACAATCAGCCCCAGCATTTT,13,TRBJ1-5,-,-,TRBV6-5
CASSDTGVGGNTIYF,TGTGCCAGCAGCGACACAGGGGTGGGGGGAAACACCATATATTTT,15,TRBJ1-3,-,TRBD1,TRBV6-4
CASSHPRGPGNTIYF,TGTGCCAGCAGCCACCCCAGGGGGCCTGGAAACACCATATATTTT,15,TRBJ1-3,-,TRBD1,TRBV5-6
CASFSAERGWGYGYTF,TGTGCCAGCTTTTCCGCCGAAAGGGGCTGGGGCTATGGCTACACCTTC,16,TRBJ1-2,-,-,TRBV18
CASSFEGLGNTIYF,TGTGCCAGCTCCTTTGAAGGACTGGGAAACACCATATATTTT,14,TRBJ1-3,-,-,TRBV18
CSASGPSGATNEKLFF,TGCAGTGCTAGTGGGCCGTCGGGGGCAACTAATGAAAAACTGTTTTTT,16,TRBJ1-4,-,-,TRBV20-1
CASSASGRSDEQFF,TGTGCCAGCAGCGCCAGCGGGAGATCCGATGAGCAGTTCTTC,14,TRBJ2-1,-,TRBD2,TRBV25-1
CASRQGSETQYF,TGTGCCAGCAGGCAGGGGTCGGAGACCCAGTACTTC,12,TRBJ2-5,-,-,TRBV7-2